This passage covers 5 T cell receptor beta chains from one sample sequenced in a study of blood T cell repertoires in COVID-19. Sequenced by immunoSEQ multiplex PCR; TCRdb stores in-frame clones only, minus some. The table shows fewer than 450,000 clones, with 88% occurring only once. The sequencing sample was made of PBMCs or T cells enriched from blood (not recorded which). These receptors were taken from a woman aged 40-49 years with acute COVID-19.

V usage is TRBV9 and J usage is TRBJ1-5; D unresolved. V lost 3 bases, J lost 2 bases, and 12 bases lay in between. The CDR3 extends over 15 amino acids. Germline CDR1 reads SGDLS; CDR2 reads YYNGEE. CDR3 residues: CASSDADTRNQPQHF. The CDR3 region has the DNA TGTGCCAGCAGCGATGCCGACACGCGCAATCAGCCCCAGCATTTT.

The rearrangement uses TRBV7-9 and TRBJ1-6, with D perhaps matching TRBD1 (5 bases). The CDR3 covers 18 residues. Germline CDR1 SEHNR, CDR2 FQNEAQ (reference sequence). V lost 7 bases, J lost 6 bases, and 25 bases lay in between. CDR3 amino acids: CASTSAGLLRGLNSPLHF. The CDR3 bases are TGTGCCAGCACCTCAGCGGGACTCCTAAGGGGCCTTAATTCACCCCTCCACTTT.

The chain carries TRBV6-1 and TRBJ1-2; TRBD1 matches 9 bases. Germline V gene lookup returns CDR1 MNHNS and CDR2 SASEGT. Trimming at V came to 3 bases and at J to 3 bases, leaving 5 bases not matched to a gene. There are 15 residues in the CDR3. The CDR3 DNA is TGTGCCAGCAGTGACGGGACAGGGTGGCACTATGGCTACACCTTC. Translation: CASSDGTGWHYGYTF.

V and J are TRBV5-1 and TRBJ2-1, with 12 bases lining up with TRBD2. Germline CDR1 SGHRS, CDR2 YFSETQ. The CDR3 extends over 17 amino acids. V shed 4 bases and J 0 bases; nucleotides not matched to a gene: 5. CDR3 region: CASSSASGGVSYNEQFF. The CDR3 DNA sequence: TGCGCCAGCAGCAGCGCTAGCGGGGGGGTCTCCTACAATGAGCAGTTCTTC.

The chain couples TRBV5-8 to TRBJ2-7; tentatively, D is TRBD2 (5 bases). The CDR3 spans 15 residues. Trimming stripped 0 bases from V and 2 bases from J, with 12 bases between. CDR1 and CDR2 from the germline V gene are SGHTS and YDEGEE. The CDR3 DNA follows: TGTGCCAGCAGCTTGGTCTCCCTGAGGGCCTACGAGCAGTACTTC. The encoded protein is CASSLVSLRAYEQYF.